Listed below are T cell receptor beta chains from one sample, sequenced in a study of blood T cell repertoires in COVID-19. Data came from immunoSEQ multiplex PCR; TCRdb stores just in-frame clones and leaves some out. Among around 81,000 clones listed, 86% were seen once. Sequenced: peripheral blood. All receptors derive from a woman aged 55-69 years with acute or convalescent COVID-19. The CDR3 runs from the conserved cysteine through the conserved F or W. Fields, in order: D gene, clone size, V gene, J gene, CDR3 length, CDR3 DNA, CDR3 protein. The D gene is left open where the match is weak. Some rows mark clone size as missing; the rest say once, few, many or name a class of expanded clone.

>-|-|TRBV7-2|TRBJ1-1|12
TGTGCCAGCAGCCGCTTCGGCACTGAAGCTTTCTTT
CASSRFGTEAFF
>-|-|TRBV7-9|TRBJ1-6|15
TGTGCCAGCAGCCCTCCCGGACTCCCAAATTCACCCCTCCACTTT
CASSPPGLPNSPLHF
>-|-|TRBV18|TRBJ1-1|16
TGTGCCAGCTCCTCCCGGGGAGGGGCTCGAGTCACTGAAGCTTTCTTT
CASSSRGGARVTEAFF
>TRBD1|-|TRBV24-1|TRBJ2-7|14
TGTGCCACCAGATCAGGGGGCCCCCCCTACGAGCAGTACTTC
CATRSGGPPYEQYF
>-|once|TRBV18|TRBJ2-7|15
TGTGCCAGCTCACAAGCGGGCAGAGGATCCTACGAGCAGTACTTC
CASSQAGRGSYEQYF
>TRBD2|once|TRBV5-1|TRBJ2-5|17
TGCGCCAGCAGCTTCAACCCCGGACTAGCGGGCGAAGAGACCCAGTACTTC
CASSFNPGLAGEETQYF
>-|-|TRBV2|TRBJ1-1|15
TGTGCCAGCAGTGAATATGCGGGGTTGGGGTCTGAAGCTTTCTTT
CASSEYAGLGSEAFF
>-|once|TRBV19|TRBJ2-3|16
TGTGCCAGTAGTATAGGTGTGGGAGTGGGCACAGATACGCAGTATTTT
CASSIGVGVGTDTQYF
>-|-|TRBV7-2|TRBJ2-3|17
TGTGCCAGCAGCTTAGCGTGGTGGCTAGCTGGCACAGATACGCAGTATTTT
CASSLAWWLAGTDTQYF
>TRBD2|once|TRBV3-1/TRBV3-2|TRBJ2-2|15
TGTGCCAGCACCGAACGGGGGGACGGCACCGGGGAGCTGTTTTTT
CASTERGDGTGELFF
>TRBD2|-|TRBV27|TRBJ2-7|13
TGTGCCAGTGGGCGGGGGGCCTACTACGAGCAGTACTTC
CASGRGAYYEQYF
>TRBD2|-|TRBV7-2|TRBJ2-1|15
TGTGCCAGCAGCTATAGTGGCGGGAGTAGGGGTGAGCAGTTCTTC
CASSYSGGSRGEQFF
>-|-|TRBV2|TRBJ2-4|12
TGTGCCAGTGGAGGGACCAAAAACATTCAGTACTTC
CASGGTKNIQYF
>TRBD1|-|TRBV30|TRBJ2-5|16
TGTGCCTGGAATCCTAAGAGGGGGCGGTACCAAGAGACCCAGTACTTC
CAWNPKRGRYQETQYF
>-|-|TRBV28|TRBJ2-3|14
TGTGCCAGCAGCCGACAGTTGAGCACAGATACGCAGTATTTT
CASSRQLSTDTQYF
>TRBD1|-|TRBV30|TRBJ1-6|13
TGTGCCTGGGGACAGGGGGGAATTTCACCCCTCCACTTT
CAWGQGGISPLHF
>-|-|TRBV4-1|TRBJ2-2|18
TGCGCCAGCAGCCAAGATCGGGCGGTCCAGGGGTACACCGGGGAGCTGTTTTTT
CASSQDRAVQGYTGELFF
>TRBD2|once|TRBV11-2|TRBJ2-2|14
TGTGCCAGCAGTAATGTAGCGGGGGCCGGGGAGCTGTTTTTT
CASSNVAGAGELFF
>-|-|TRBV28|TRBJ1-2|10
TGTGCCAGCAGCCGAAGGCGGGACACCTTC
CASSRRRDTF
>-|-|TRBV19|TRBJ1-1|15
TGTGCCAGTAGTGCCCCAGGAGGGCCCGGCACTGAAGCTTTCTTT
CASSAPGGPGTEAFF
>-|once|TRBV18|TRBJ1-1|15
TGTGCCAGCTCATTGGGGGGTTGGATGAACACTGAAGCTTTCTTT
CASSLGGWMNTEAFF
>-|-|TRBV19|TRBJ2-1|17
TGTGCCAGTAGTATAGATTACGGACACCGCGGTTTTGTTGAGCAGTTCTTC
CASSIDYGHRGFVEQFF
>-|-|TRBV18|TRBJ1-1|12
TGTGCCAGTTCACTCGGGAACACTGAAGCTTTCTTT
CASSLGNTEAFF
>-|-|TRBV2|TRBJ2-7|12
TGTGCCAGCGGGTCGGGAACCTACGAGCAGTACTTC
CASGSGTYEQYF
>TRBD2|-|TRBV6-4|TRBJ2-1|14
TGTGCCAGCAGTAGACTAGCGGGAGTCAATGAGCAGTTCTTC
CASSRLAGVNEQFF
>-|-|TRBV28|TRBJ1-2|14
TGTGCCAGCATGGTTGGGGACTCTAACTATGGCTACACCTTC
CASMVGDSNYGYTF
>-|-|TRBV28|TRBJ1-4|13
TGTGCCAGCAGTCCAGGTTCTAATGAAAAACTGTTTTTT
CASSPGSNEKLFF
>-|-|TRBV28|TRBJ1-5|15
TGTGCCAGCAGCCTACCCGGGGGGAACAATCAGCCCCAGCATTTT
CASSLPGGNNQPQHF
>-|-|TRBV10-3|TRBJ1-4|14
TGTGCCATCAGCGCCGGGACATCGAATGAAAAACTGTTTTTT
CAISAGTSNEKLFF
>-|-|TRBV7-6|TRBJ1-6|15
TGTGCCAGCAGCTTAGAGGGGGGGCGGCGGTCACCCCTCCACTTT
CASSLEGGRRSPLHF
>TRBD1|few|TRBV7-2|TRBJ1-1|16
TGTGCCAGCAGCTTAGCTAACAGGGGGCCGAACACTGAAGCTTTCTTT
CASSLANRGPNTEAFF
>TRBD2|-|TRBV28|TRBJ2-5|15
TGTGCCAGCAGGATAGCGGGGGGAACACAAGAGACCCAGTACTTC
CASRIAGGTQETQYF
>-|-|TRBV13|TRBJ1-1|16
TGTGCCAGCAGCCATAGGGGCAGGGATATGAACACTGAAGCTTTCTTT
CASSHRGRDMNTEAFF
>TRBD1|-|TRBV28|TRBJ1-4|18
TGTGCCAGCAGTCCCCAATCCTACACCGGGACAGGGTGGGAAAAACTGTTTTTT
CASSPQSYTGTGWEKLFF